This T cell receptor (beta chain) was documented in a study of OX40 agonist ivuxolimab in advanced cancers. Study context: From about 23 to 85 years was the age range, with a mean of around 56 years, and roughly 83% were male.

Overall study findings and caveats: The average count of expanded clones was higher among CD8+ T cells than among CD4+. Normalized expansion of T-cell clones was also low for some nonresponders.

This clone was seen just once. Its antigen is unknown. TCRdb's copy holds only in-frame clones and misses some; the assay was immunoSEQ multiplex PCR. Found here are some 41,000 clones, approximately 88% of them singletons; the top ten hold roughly 0.58%. Sampling of blood occurred at baseline, cycle 4 day 1, and cycle 7 day 1. This CDR3 has 14 amino acids. Per germline, CDR1 MNHEY and CDR2 SVGAGI. The germline V and J ends were trimmed by 0 bases and 0 bases, with 3 bases remaining between them. The specimen comprised CD4+ or CD8+ T cells sorted from blood, sampled in a trial of the OX40 agonist ivuxolimab. The source is an adult with an advanced solid tumor such as melanoma, head and neck, liver or kidney cancer. The gene calls are TRBV6-5 and TRBJ1-3; no definite D call. The CDR3 nucleotides are TGTGCCAGCAGTTACTCTAACTCTGGAAACACCATATATTTT. Translation: CASSYSNSGNTIYF.